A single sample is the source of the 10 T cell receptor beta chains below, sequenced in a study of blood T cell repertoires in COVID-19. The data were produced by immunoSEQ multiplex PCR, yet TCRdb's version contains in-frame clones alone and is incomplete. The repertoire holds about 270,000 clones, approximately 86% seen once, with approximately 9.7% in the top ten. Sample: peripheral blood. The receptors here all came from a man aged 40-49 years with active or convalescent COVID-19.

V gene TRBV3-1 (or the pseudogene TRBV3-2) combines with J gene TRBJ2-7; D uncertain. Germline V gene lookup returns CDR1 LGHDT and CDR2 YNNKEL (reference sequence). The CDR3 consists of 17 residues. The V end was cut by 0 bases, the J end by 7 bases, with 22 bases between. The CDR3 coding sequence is TGTGCCAGCAGCCAAGAGCGGCGGATCGGAGAGGTTGTAGAGCAGTACTTC. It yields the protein CASSQERRIGEVVEQYF.

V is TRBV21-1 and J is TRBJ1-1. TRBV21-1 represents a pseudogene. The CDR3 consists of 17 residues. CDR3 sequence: CASKGRGWPGRNTEAFF. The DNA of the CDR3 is TGTGCCAGCAAGGGGCGGGGATGGCCAGGGAGGAACACTGAAGCTTTCTTT.

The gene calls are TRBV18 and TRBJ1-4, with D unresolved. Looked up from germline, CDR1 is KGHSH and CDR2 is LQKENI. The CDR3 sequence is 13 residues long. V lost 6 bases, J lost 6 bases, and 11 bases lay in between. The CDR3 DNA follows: TGTGCCAGCTCCCAAAGACGGGATGAAAAACTGTTTTTT. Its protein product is CASSQRRDEKLFF. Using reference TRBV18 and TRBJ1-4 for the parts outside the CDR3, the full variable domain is NAGVMQNPRHLVRRRGQEARLRCSPMKGHSHVYWYRQLPEEGLKFMVYLQKENIIDESGMPKERFSAEFPKEGPSILRIQQVVRGDSAAYFCASSQRRDEKLFFGSGTQLSVL.

CDR3 nucleotide sequence: TGTGCCAGTAGAGGGACTTCCCGTCCGGCCCAGCATTTT. Translated, it gives CASRGTSRPAQHF. The chain couples TRBV19 to TRBJ1-5, with TRBD1 as a possible D gene (5 bases). The CDR3 contains 13 residues. Germline CDR1 and CDR2: LNHDA and SQIVND (reference sequence). Between the trimmed V and J ends, which lost 6 bases and 11 bases, there was a span of 17 bases.

CDR3 nucleotide sequence: TGTGCCAGCAGTGAACCCAATCGGGGGGGCACTGAAGCTTTCTTT. This codes for CASSEPNRGGTEAFF. The chain has TRBV28 and TRBJ1-1; a weak D match, TRBD1 (5 bases). V dropped 5 bases and J dropped 4 bases, with 17 bases sitting between them. The CDR3 is 15 residues long. Looked up from germline, CDR1 is MDHEN and CDR2 is SYDVKM.

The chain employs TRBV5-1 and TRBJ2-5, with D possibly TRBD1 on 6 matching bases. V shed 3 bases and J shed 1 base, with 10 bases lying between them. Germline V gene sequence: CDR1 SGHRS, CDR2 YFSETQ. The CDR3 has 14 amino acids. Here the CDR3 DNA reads TGCGCCAGCAGCTGGGACACCGCCCAAGAGACCCAGTACTTC. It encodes CASSWDTAQETQYF.

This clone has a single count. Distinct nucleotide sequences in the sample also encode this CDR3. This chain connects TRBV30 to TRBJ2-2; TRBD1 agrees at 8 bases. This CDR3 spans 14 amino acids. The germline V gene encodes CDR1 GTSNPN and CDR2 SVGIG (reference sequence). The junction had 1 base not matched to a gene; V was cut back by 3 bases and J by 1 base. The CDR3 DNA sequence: TGTGCCTGGAGGGGGACAGGGAACACCGGGGAGCTGTTTTTT. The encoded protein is CAWRGTGNTGELFF.

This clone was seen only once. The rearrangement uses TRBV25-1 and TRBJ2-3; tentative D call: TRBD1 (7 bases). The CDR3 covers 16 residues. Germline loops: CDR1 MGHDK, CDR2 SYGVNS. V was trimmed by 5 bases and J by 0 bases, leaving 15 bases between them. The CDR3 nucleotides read TGTGCCAGCAGTCCCGCCTCAGGGGGGAGCACAGATACGCAGTATTTT. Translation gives CASSPASGGSTDTQYF.

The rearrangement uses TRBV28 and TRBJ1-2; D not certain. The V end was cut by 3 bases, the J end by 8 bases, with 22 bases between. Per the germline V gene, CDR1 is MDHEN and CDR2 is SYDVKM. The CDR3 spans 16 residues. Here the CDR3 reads CASSLLLRRSQRGYTF. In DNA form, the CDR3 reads TGTGCCAGCAGTTTGTTACTACGGCGGAGCCAAAGGGGCTACACCTTC.

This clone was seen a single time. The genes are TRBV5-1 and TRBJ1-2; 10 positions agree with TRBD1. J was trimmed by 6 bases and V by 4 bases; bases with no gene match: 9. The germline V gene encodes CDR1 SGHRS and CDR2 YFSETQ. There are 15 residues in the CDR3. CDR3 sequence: CASSRRQGAMDGYTF. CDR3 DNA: TGCGCCAGCAGCAGAAGACAGGGGGCAATGGATGGCTACACCTTC. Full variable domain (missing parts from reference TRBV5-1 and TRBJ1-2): KAGVTQTPRYLIKTRGQQVTLSCSPISGHRSVSWYQQTPGQGLQFLFEYFSETQRNKGNFPGRFSGRQFSNSRSEMNVSTLELGDSALYLCASSRRQGAMDGYTFGSGTRLTVV.